The 31 T cell receptor beta chains given below trace back to one sample, sequenced in a study of T cells after yellow fever vaccination. TCRdb re-derived calls from the 5' RACE reads in MiXCR, one entry per CDR3 protein. The table has under 200,000 distinct CDR3 sequences, around 7.2% seen once. Sequences were derived from CD4+ T cells sorted from PBMCs, sampled 5 to 6 days after the first yellow fever vaccination. All receptors derive from a man younger than 35 who received the YFV17D yellow fever vaccine.

The rearrangement uses TRBV6-1 and TRBJ2-7; D is ambiguous. This CDR3 contains 15 residues. Germline V lookup: CDR1 MNHNS, CDR2 SASEGT. Trimming took 2 bases from V and 0 from J, leaving 11 bases between them. CDR3 coding DNA: TGTGCCAGCAGTGAAATGGCAGTCTTCTCCTACGAGCAGTACTTC. Amino acids: CASSEMAVFSYEQYF.

This clonotype was observed at least ten times. The V and J genes are TRBV5-1 and TRBJ2-2; possibly TRBD2 for D (5 bases). The CDR3 extends over 17 amino acids. Between the trimmed V and J ends, which lost 0 bases and 0 bases, there was a span of 12 bases. Germline values: CDR1 SGHRS, CDR2 YFSETQ. CDR3 in DNA: TGCGCCAGCAGCTTGGTGTCAGGAGGTACGAACACCGGGGAGCTGTTTTTT. It yields the protein CASSLVSGGTNTGELFF.

A remark on this clonotype: A read error may explain this, as a much larger clone is one base away. CDR3: CASTADGGTQYF. In DNA form, the CDR3 reads TGTGCCAGCACTGCGGACGGCGGTACGCAGTATTTT. The genes are TRBV2 and TRBJ2-3; D is uncertain. Per the germline V gene, CDR1 is SNHLY and CDR2 is FYNNEI. V was shortened by 7 bases and J by 8 bases, with 13 bases between the two germline ends. The length of the CDR3 is 12 residues. The variable domain in full, with the rest retrieved from reference TRBV2 and TRBJ2-3, is EPEVTQTPSHQVTQMGQEVILRCVPISNHLYFYWYRQILGQKVEFLVSFYNNEISEKSEIFDDQFSVERPDGSNFTLKIRSTKLEDSAMYFCASTADGGTQYFGPGTRLTVL.

J is TRBJ1-6 and V is TRBV5-1, with 7 bases lining up with TRBD1. The CDR3 runs 13 residues. The V gene end was trimmed by 4 bases and the J gene end by 7 bases; junction bases not matched to a gene: 2. Per germline, CDR1 SGHRS and CDR2 YFSETQ. The CDR3, as DNA: TGCGCCAGCAGCCCGGGACAGAATTCACCCCTCCACTTT. This translates into CASSPGQNSPLHF.

The chain uses TRBV7-2 and TRBJ1-2; 12 bases fit TRBD1. The CDR3 runs 15 residues. The trim removed 4 bases at V and 12 bases at J, leaving 12 bases unmatched. Germline CDR1 is SGHTA and CDR2 is FQGNSA. CDR3 protein: CASSYRDRGLVGDTF. The CDR3 DNA is TGTGCCAGCAGCTACCGGGACAGGGGGCTTGTAGGCGACACCTTC.

The sample holds many counts of this clonotype. The chain combines TRBV5-6 with TRBJ2-5, with D unresolved. V shed 0 bases and J shed 4 bases, with 4 bases lying between them. In germline, CDR1 is SGHDT, CDR2 YYEEEE. The CDR3 has 12 residues. CDR3 nucleotide sequence: TGTGCCAGCAGCTTGGTAACAGAGACCCAGTACTTC. It specifies CASSLVTETQYF.

This clonotype was detected only a few times. The rearrangement joins TRBV19 to TRBJ1-6; TRBD1 matches 8 bases. The ends lost 5 bases at V and 10 bases at J; junction bases unmatched: 7. The CDR3 has 14 amino acids. CDR1 is LNHDA and CDR2 is SQIVND in the germline V gene (reference sequence). The chain's CDR3 is CASSPDRVVSPLHF. Written as DNA, the CDR3 is TGTGCCAGTAGTCCGGACAGGGTCGTATCACCCCTCCACTTT. The entire variable domain, with the rest obtained from reference TRBV19 and TRBJ1-6, is as follows: DGGITQSPKYLFRKEGQNVTLSCEQNLNHDAMYWYRQDPGQGLRLIYYSQIVNDFQKGDIAEGYSVSREKKESFPLTVTSAQKNPTAFYLCASSPDRVVSPLHFGNGTRLTVT.

This clonotype has at least ten counts. This chain joins TRBV21-1 and TRBJ2-7; no DNA check was done on the table's D call, TRBD2. TRBV21-1 is classified as a pseudogene. This CDR3 has 15 amino acids. The CDR3 DNA is TGTGCCAGCAGCCAAATGGGGCGGGGGGGTTGGGAGCAGTACTTC. Its protein is CASSQMGRGGWEQYF.

This clonotype came up a few times. This chain joins TRBV28 and TRBJ1-2; D possibly corresponds to TRBD1 (6 bases). CDR1 is MDHEN and CDR2 is SYDVKM in the germline V gene. V shed 1 base and J shed 8 bases, with 14 bases lying between them. The CDR3 runs to 14 residues. CDR3 DNA: TGTGCCAGCAGTTTATACTTAGCAGGGGACGGCTACACCTTC. Amino acids: CASSLYLAGDGYTF.

In this sample, this clonotype turned up many times. This chain uses TRBV10-2 with TRBJ2-1, with 10 nucleotides matching TRBD1. Germline CDR1 and CDR2: WSHSY and SAAADI. Trimming at V came to 6 bases and at J to 1 base, leaving 0 bases not matched to a gene. The CDR3 is made up of 14 amino acids. The CDR3 nucleotides are TGCGCCAGCAGGGACAGGGGGTCCTACAATGAGCAGTTCTTC. Translation gives CASRDRGSYNEQFF.

This clonotype was counted ten times or more. CDR3 amino acids: CASSSRNSYEQYF. In nucleotides, the CDR3 is TGTGCCAGCAGTTCACGAAACTCCTACGAGCAGTACTTC. This chain links TRBV27 with TRBJ2-7, with D hard to call. V dropped 4 bases and J dropped 0 bases, with 7 bases sitting between them. CDR1 is MNHEY and CDR2 is SMNVEV in the germline V gene (reference sequence). CDR3 size: 13 residues.

This clonotype showed up many times. The chain recombines TRBV5-1 with TRBJ2-2, with D possibly matching TRBD1 (6 bases). Trimming stripped 2 bases from V and 0 bases from J, with 8 bases between. Germline-derived CDR1 and CDR2 are SGHRS and YFSETQ. The CDR3 runs 15 residues. DNA for the CDR3: TGCGCCAGCAGCTTACGGGACACGAACACCGGGGAGCTGTTTTTT. It yields the protein CASSLRDTNTGELFF.

Worth noting for this clonotype: A much larger clone differs from this one at a single base, so this may be a read error. This rearrangement joins TRBV7-6 to TRBJ2-5; TRBD1 might be the D (5 bases). This CDR3 region has 16 residues. Trimming took 5 bases from V and 1 from J, leaving 17 bases between them. Germline CDR1 is SGHVS and CDR2 is FNYEAQ. CDR3 residues: CASSPTPRQSQETQYF. As DNA, the CDR3 is TGTGCCAGCAGCCCCACCCCTAGACAGAGCCAAGAGACCCAGTACTTC.

This chain uses TRBV9 with TRBJ2-3, with D possibly matching TRBD1 (6 bases). This CDR3 is 17 amino acids long. Trimming stripped 0 bases from V and 0 bases from J, with 14 bases between. The germline CDR1 and CDR2 sequences are SGDLS and YYNGEE. The CDR3 nucleotides are TGTGCCAGCAGCGTAGCTACGAGGGGGAAAAGCACAGATACGCAGTATTTT. This sequence encodes CASSVATRGKSTDTQYF.

This clonotype was seen a handful of times. V usage is TRBV3-1 and J usage is TRBJ2-1; D is possibly TRBD2 (6 bases). Germline CDR1 LGHDT, CDR2 YNNKEL (reference sequence). CDR3 size: 13 residues. Between the trimmed V and J ends, which lost 3 bases and 6 bases, there was a span of 9 bases. CDR3 nucleotides: TGTGCCAGCAGCCAGCGGGGAACCAATGAGCAGTTCTTC. Translating it yields CASSQRGTNEQFF.

This clonotype was counted many times. The V gene is TRBV7-9, the J gene TRBJ2-3; D uncertain. The V end was cut by 1 base, the J end by 4 bases, with 9 bases between. The V gene's germline CDR1 is SEHNR and CDR2 FQNEAQ (reference sequence). This CDR3 is built from 14 residues. The CDR3 bases are TGTGCCAGCAGCTTAGGGGGATCCCCAGATACGCAGTATTTT. It specifies CASSLGGSPDTQYF.

This clonotype was seen repeatedly, ten times or more. The gene calls are TRBV7-2 and TRBJ2-3, with 9 bases fitting TRBD2. Germline V gives CDR1 SGHTA, CDR2 FQGNSA. The CDR3 contains 18 residues. V shed 0 bases and J 5 bases; nucleotides not matched to a gene: 12. CDR3 nucleotide sequence: TGTGCCAGCAGCTTAGCCTGGGCGGCGGGGGGGAGTCGAGATACGCAGTATTTT. It encodes CASSLAWAAGGSRDTQYF.

This clonotype was seen just once. This could be a read error, since a much larger clone is one nucleotide away. The CDR3 region has the DNA TGCAGTGCTAGGCCGACTGAAGCCTACACAGATACGCAGTATTTT. Its protein is CSARPTEAYTDTQYF. The genes are TRBV20-1 and TRBJ2-3; D gene unclear. Trimming took off 3 bases at V and 2 bases at J, with 15 bases between the two ends. Germline values: CDR1 DFQATT, CDR2 SNEGSKA (reference sequence). The CDR3 contains 15 residues.

This clonotype has a handful of counts. The V and J genes are TRBV7-2 and TRBJ2-1, with 8 bases matching TRBD2. V was clipped by 5 bases and J by 5 bases; unmatched bases: 8. Germline-derived CDR1 and CDR2 are SGHTA and FQGNSA. The CDR3 sequence is 15 residues long. In nucleotides, the CDR3 is TGTGCCAGCAGCCCACGGGGGGGTTTCGACAATGAGCAGTTCTTC. Its protein is CASSPRGGFDNEQFF.

This clonotype was detected ten times or more. The CDR3 bases are TGTGCCAGCAGCTCCACTAGCACGTGGGGATACGAGCAGTACGTC. This sequence encodes CASSSTSTWGYEQYV. The V call is TRBV5-6, the J call TRBJ2-7; possibly TRBD2 for D (6 bases). The germline V gene has CDR1 SGHDT and CDR2 YYEEEE. The V end was cut by 3 bases, the J end by 4 bases, with 17 bases between. The CDR3 length is 15 residues.

Ten or more counts support this clonotype. The rearrangement uses TRBV6-2 or TRBV6-3 and TRBJ1-1; D might be TRBD1 (6 bases). CDR1 is MNHEY, CDR2 SVGEGT, per germline. The CDR3 runs to 14 residues. V was trimmed by 6 bases and J by 1 base, leaving 12 bases between them. The CDR3 loop is CASSRRTANTEAFF. DNA for the CDR3: TGTGCCAGCAGCCGACGGACAGCGAACACTGAAGCTTTCTTT.

This clonotype was observed many times. The chain couples TRBV4-1 to TRBJ2-6; the match to TRBD2 covers 8 bases. The CDR3 is 19 residues long. Germline loops: CDR1 MGHRA, CDR2 YSYEKL. Trimming cost V 0 bases and J 4 bases; bases outside gene matches: 11. CDR3 in amino acids: CASSQEITGGAVGANVLTF. In nucleotides, the CDR3 is TGCGCCAGCAGCCAAGAGATAACCGGGGGGGCAGTAGGGGCCAACGTCCTGACTTTC.

This clonotype appeared many times. The chain carries TRBV6-2 or TRBV6-3 and TRBJ2-7; D may be TRBD1 (6 bases). Germline V gene data show CDR1 as MNHEY and CDR2 as SVGEGT. CDR3 length equals 15 residues. V dropped 6 bases and J dropped 5 bases, with 20 bases sitting between them. The CDR3 DNA reads TGTGCCAGCAGCACAGGGTCGTGGCACTTGGACGAGCAGTACGTC. Translating it yields CASSTGSWHLDEQYV.

V usage is TRBV7-2 and J usage is TRBJ2-7; D perhaps matches TRBD2 (6 bases). V lost 10 bases and J 0 bases, leaving 16 bases between the germline ends. The CDR3 spans 14 residues. Germline lookup yields CDR1 SGHTA and CDR2 FQGNSA. The CDR3 here is CATQARGSSYEQYF. The CDR3 nucleotides are TGTGCCACCCAAGCTCGGGGGAGCTCCTACGAGCAGTACTTC.

This clonotype was detected many times. This rearrangement joins TRBV6-1 to TRBJ2-3, with TRBD2 identical over 15 bases. Germline CDR1 MNHNS, CDR2 SASEGT. The CDR3 length is 17 residues. J was trimmed by 2 bases and V by 6 bases; bases with no gene match: 6. Here the CDR3 DNA reads TGTGCCAGCAGAATAGGACTAGCGGGGGGGCTCACAGATACGCAGTATTTT. As protein: CASRIGLAGGLTDTQYF.

This clonotype occurred many times. This chain joins TRBV7-8 and TRBJ2-1, with a weak D call TRBD2 (6 bases). The length of the CDR3 is 20 residues. V lost 2 bases to trimming and J lost 0 bases, with 23 bases between them. The germline CDR1 and CDR2 sequences are SGHVS and FQNEAQ. CDR3 residues: CASSLSPYAGFTSSYNEQFF. The CDR3 region has the DNA TGTGCCAGCAGCTTATCCCCTTACGCGGGATTCACGAGCTCCTACAATGAGCAGTTCTTC.

This clonotype was recorded many times. The chain joins TRBV2 to TRBJ2-1, with TRBD2 matching 15 bases. Germline V gene lookup returns CDR1 SNHLY and CDR2 FYNNEI. CDR3 length equals 15 residues. J was trimmed by 8 bases and V by 7 bases; bases with no gene match: 6. The CDR3 DNA sequence: TGTGCCAGCAAAATTGGACTAGCGGGGGGGCATGAGCAGTTCTTC. Its protein is CASKIGLAGGHEQFF.

The sample holds many counts of this clonotype. This chain joins TRBV7-2 and TRBJ1-1, with D possibly matching TRBD1 (5 bases). The CDR3 totals 14 residues. V lost 5 bases to trimming and J lost 1 base, with 11 bases between them. The germline V gene has CDR1 SGHTA and CDR2 FQGNSA. Here the CDR3 DNA reads TGTGCCAGCAGCCCGGGACGGCAGAACACTGAAGCTTTCTTT. Translating it yields CASSPGRQNTEAFF.

This clonotype has ten or more counts. The CDR3 sequence: CASSIGALYNEQFF. In DNA form, the CDR3 reads TGTGCCAGTAGTATAGGGGCACTCTACAATGAGCAGTTCTTC. The rearrangement links TRBV19 to TRBJ2-1; no firm D call. From germline, CDR1 is LNHDA and CDR2 SQIVND (reference sequence). V lost 1 base to trimming and J lost 3 bases, with 7 bases between them. The CDR3 is 14 amino acids.

This clonotype was counted between two and nine times. CDR3 nucleotide sequence: TGTGCCAGCAGTGCGGAGGGGGATCAGCCCCAGCATTTT. Translated: CASSAEGDQPQHF. The V and J genes are TRBV2 and TRBJ1-5, with D perhaps matching TRBD1 (6 bases). The CDR3 is 13 residues long. V lost 4 bases and J 5 bases, leaving 9 bases between the germline ends. Germline V gene lookup returns CDR1 SNHLY and CDR2 FYNNEI.

In this sample, this clonotype turned up many times. Germline is not matched at one junction end, which may reflect a read error. This chain links TRBV12-3 or TRBV12-4 with TRBJ1-6; possibly TRBD1 for D (6 bases). The CDR3 contains 17 residues. CDR3 DNA sequence: TGTGCCAGCAGTCCCCGGGGGGGCGGGGGCAATAATTTACCCCTCCACTTT. Residues: CASSPRGGGGNNLPLHF.